This T cell receptor beta chain was obtained from a study of cytomegalovirus exposure and HLA in healthy donors. Turning to the study itself: The study's early data release held some 85 million unique TCRs from HLA-typed donors. Study results and caveats: Listed as cytomegalovirus-associated were 150 or so TCR beta chains.

Concerning this clone itself: The antigen remains undetermined.

Germline values: CDR1 SGHDT, CDR2 YYEEEE. V was trimmed by 6 bases and J by 8 bases, leaving 20 bases between them. The length of the CDR3 is 14 residues. Vbeta (60) and Jbeta (13) primers were used in the PCR. The authors' processing: As a later analysis found, there were around 86 million unique TCR beta chains, of which 8.5 million to 14 million were shared. Libraries were prepared by immunoSEQ multiplex PCR; TCRdb keeps only in-frame clonotypes and omits some of them. D and trimming come from the DNA, and the V and J calls and clone size come from that table. The sample lists about 43,000 clones; about two thirds were seen once.

The V and J genes are TRBV5-6 and TRBJ1-2; no clear D gene. This receptor was obtained from a man aged 55-75 years in good health and CMV-seropositive. The sequenced material came from PBMCs. The CDR3 DNA follows: TGTGCCAGCAACGCTGCTAGGAGCGGTCGAGGCTACACCTTC. This gives the protein CASNAARSGRGYTF.